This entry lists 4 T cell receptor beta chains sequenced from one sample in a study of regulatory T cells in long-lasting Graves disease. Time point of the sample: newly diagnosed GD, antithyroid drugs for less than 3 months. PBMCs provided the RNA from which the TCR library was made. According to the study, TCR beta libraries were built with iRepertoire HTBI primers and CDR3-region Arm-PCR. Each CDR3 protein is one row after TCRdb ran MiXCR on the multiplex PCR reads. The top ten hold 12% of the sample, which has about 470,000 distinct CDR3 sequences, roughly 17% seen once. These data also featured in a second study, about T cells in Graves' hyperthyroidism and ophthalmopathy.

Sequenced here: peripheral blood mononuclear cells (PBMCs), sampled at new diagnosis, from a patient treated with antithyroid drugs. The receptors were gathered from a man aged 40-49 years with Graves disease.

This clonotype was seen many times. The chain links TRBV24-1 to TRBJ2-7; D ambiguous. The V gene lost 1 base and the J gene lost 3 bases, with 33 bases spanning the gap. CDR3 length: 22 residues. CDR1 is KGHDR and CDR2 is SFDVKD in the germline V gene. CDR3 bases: TGTGCCACCAGTGATTTCGGTCCGAGCCGGCTGGGTTGGGTTGTGCGAATCTACGAGCAGTACTTC. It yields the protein CATSDFGPSRLGWVVRIYEQYF.

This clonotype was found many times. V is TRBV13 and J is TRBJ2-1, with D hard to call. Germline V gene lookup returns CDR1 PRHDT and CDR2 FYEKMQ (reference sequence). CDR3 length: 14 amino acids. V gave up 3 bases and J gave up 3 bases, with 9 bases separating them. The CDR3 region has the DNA TGTGCCAGCAGCTTTACCGTCATCTACAATGAGCAGTTCTTC. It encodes CASSFTVIYNEQFF.

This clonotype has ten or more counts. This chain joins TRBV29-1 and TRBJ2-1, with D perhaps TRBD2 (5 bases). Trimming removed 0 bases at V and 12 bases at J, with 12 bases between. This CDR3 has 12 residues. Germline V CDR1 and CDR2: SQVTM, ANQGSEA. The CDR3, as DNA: TGCAGCGTTGAAGAGGGTTTGCGGGTGCAGTTCTTC. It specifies CSVEEGLRVQFF.

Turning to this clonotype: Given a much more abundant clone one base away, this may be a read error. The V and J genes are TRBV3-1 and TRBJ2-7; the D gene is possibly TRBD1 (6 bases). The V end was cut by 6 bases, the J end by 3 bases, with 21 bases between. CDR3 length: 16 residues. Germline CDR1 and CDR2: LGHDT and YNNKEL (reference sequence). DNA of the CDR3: TGTGCCAGCAGGGCCGACAGGTCCGGGGAAGACTACGAGCAGTACTTC. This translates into CASRADRSGEDYEQYF.